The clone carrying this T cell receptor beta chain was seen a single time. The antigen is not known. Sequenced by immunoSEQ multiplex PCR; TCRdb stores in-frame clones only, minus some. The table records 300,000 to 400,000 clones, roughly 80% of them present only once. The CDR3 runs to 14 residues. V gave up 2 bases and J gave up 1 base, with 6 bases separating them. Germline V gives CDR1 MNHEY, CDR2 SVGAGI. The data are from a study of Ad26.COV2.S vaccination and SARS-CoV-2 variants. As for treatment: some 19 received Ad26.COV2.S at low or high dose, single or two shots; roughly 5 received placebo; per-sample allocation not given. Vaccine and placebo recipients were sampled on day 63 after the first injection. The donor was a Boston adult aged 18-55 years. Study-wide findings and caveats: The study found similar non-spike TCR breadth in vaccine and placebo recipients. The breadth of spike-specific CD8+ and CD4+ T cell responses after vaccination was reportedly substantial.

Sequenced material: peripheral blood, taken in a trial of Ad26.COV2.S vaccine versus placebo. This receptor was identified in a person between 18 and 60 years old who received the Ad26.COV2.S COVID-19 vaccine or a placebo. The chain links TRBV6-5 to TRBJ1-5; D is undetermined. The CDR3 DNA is TGTGCCAGCAGTTACAGCCAGAGCAATCAGCCCCAGCATTTT. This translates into CASSYSQSNQPQHF.